One and the same sample provided the 8 T cell receptor beta chains below, sequenced in a study of OX40 agonist ivuxolimab in advanced cancers. Clones were read by immunoSEQ multiplex PCR, and TCRdb kept only the in-frame ones, dropping some. The sample lists approximately 82,000 clones; about 85% were seen once. Sample: CD4+ or CD8+ T cells sorted from blood, taken in a trial of the OX40 agonist ivuxolimab. The receptors derive from an adult with an advanced solid tumor such as melanoma, head and neck, liver or kidney cancer.

The DNA of the CDR3 is TGCGCCAGCAGCCAAGATCCTCGGGCGGGGGGCACACAAGAGACCCAGTACTTC. Residues: CASSQDPRAGGTQETQYF. J is TRBJ2-5 and V is TRBV4-1; 8 nucleotides match TRBD2. The germline CDR1 and CDR2 sequences are MGHRA and YSYEKL. J lost 2 bases, V lost 0 bases, and 11 bases had no gene match. The CDR3 covers 18 residues.

V and J are TRBV28 and TRBJ1-2; tentative D call: TRBD1 (5 bases). The CDR3 has 12 residues. Per the germline V gene, CDR1 is MDHEN and CDR2 is SYDVKM. With 8 bases removed from V and 2 bases from J, the gap between germline ends came to 9 bases. Here the CDR3 reads CASSRGNYGYTF. The CDR3 nucleotides read TGTGCCAGCTCGAGGGGAAACTATGGCTACACCTTC.

The table lists this clone with a count of one. The chain uses TRBV11-2 and TRBJ1-1; D is undetermined. Germline V gene lookup returns CDR1 SGHAT and CDR2 FQNNGV. The CDR3 extends over 13 amino acids. Trimming shortened V by 0 bases and J by 0 bases, and 2 bases separated the two germline ends. CDR3: CASSLELNTEAFF. CDR3 DNA: TGTGCCAGCAGCTTAGAATTGAACACTGAAGCTTTCTTT.

This clone was seen only a few times. V is TRBV5-4 and J is TRBJ2-5; D might be TRBD1 (7 bases). Germline V gene sequence: CDR1 SGHNT, CDR2 YYREEE (reference sequence). The CDR3 spans 16 residues. The ends were cut back, 0 bases at V and 7 bases at J, with 19 bases in the middle. As DNA, the CDR3 is TGTGCCAGCAGCTTGGATCCCTCTCGACAGGGAGGGACCCAGTACTTC. The encoded protein is CASSLDPSRQGGTQYF.

The gene calls are TRBV13 and TRBJ1-5, with 9 bases that match TRBD1. Per the germline V gene, CDR1 is PRHDT and CDR2 is FYEKMQ (reference sequence). The CDR3 is 15 residues long. The J segment lost 4 bases and the V segment lost 3 bases, leaving 4 bases of the junction unmatched. The CDR3 reads CASSFKQGANQPQHF. The CDR3, as DNA: TGTGCCAGCAGCTTCAAACAGGGGGCAAATCAGCCCCAGCATTTT.

The chain recombines TRBV2 with TRBJ2-3; unclear D gene. The CDR3 has 12 residues. The germline V gene has CDR1 SNHLY and CDR2 FYNNEI. The V and J ends lost 6 bases and 10 bases respectively, with 14 bases between them. CDR3 region: CASRFDSTPQYF. CDR3 DNA sequence: TGTGCCAGCAGATTTGATAGTACCCCGCAGTATTTT. The variable domain in full, completed from reference TRBV2 and TRBJ2-3, reads EPEVTQTPSHQVTQMGQEVILRCVPISNHLYFYWYRQILGQKVEFLVSFYNNEISEKSEIFDDQFSVERPDGSNFTLKIRSTKLEDSAMYFCASRFDSTPQYFGPGTRLTVL.

V and J are TRBV6-1 and TRBJ2-3, with D perhaps TRBD1 or TRBD2 (5 bases each). V gave up 2 bases and J gave up 4 bases, with 16 bases separating them. The CDR3 runs 16 residues. Germline-derived CDR1 and CDR2 are MNHNS and SASEGT. The CDR3 sequence is CASSESGTLSPDTQYF. Here the CDR3 DNA reads TGTGCCAGCAGTGAAAGTGGGACCCTCTCCCCAGATACGCAGTATTTT.

This chain links TRBV11-2 with TRBJ1-2; TRBD1 might be the D (5 bases). The germline V and J ends were trimmed by 4 bases and 8 bases, with 14 bases remaining between them. Looked up from germline, CDR1 is SGHAT and CDR2 is FQNNGV. This CDR3 comprises 13 residues. For the CDR3, the DNA is TGTGCCAGCAGCTCAGACAGTTTATCGGGCTACACCTTC. Protein sequence: CASSSDSLSGYTF.